This T cell receptor beta chain was obtained from a study of PD-1 blockade in classical Hodgkin lymphoma. Germline V gives CDR1 MDHEN, CDR2 SYDVKM. The CDR3 is 15 residues long. J lost 6 bases, V lost 5 bases, and 12 bases had no gene match. The time point is: cycle 4 day 1 (C4D1), after 5 to 7 weeks of nivolumab. Following autologous stem cell transplantation, relapse occurred in every patient, and exposure to brentuximab vedotin varied. Using immunoSEQ multiplex PCR, the repertoire was profiled, and TCRdb retains in-frame clones only, with some absent. The sample comprises around 65,000 clones, 70% to 90% of which are singletons, and over 7.5% rests with the top ten.

Sequences were derived from peripheral blood mononuclear cells (PBMCs), sampled before the fourth cycle of nivolumab. This receptor was identified in a human donor with classical Hodgkin lymphoma. The chain links TRBV28 to TRBJ1-2, with 7 bases matching TRBD1. CDR3 loop: CASSESGTVIHGYTF. In nucleotides, the CDR3 is TGTGCCAGCAGTGAGTCTGGGACAGTAATTCATGGCTACACCTTC.